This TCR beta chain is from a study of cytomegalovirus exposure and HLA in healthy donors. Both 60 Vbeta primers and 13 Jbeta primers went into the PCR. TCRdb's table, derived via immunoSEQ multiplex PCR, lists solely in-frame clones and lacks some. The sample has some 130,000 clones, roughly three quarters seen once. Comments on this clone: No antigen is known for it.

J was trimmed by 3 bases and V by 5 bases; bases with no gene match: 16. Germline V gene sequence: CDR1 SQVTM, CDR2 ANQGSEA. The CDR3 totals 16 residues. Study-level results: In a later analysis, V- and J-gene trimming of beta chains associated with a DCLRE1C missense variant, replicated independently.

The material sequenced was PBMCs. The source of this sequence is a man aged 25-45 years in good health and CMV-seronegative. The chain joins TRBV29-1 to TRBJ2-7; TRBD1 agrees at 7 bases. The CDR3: CSVQPPAGGNHYEQYF. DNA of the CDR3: TGCAGCGTTCAACCGCCGGCAGGGGGAAATCACTACGAGCAGTACTTC.